This TCR beta chain was observed in a study of cytomegalovirus exposure and HLA in healthy donors. Primers: 60 Vbeta forward and 13 Jbeta reverse. Using immunoSEQ multiplex PCR, the repertoire was profiled, and TCRdb retains in-frame clones only, with some absent. This sample carries about 200,000 clones, 79% of them seen once, and the ten largest clones take about 1.4%. This clone has only one observation. What it recognizes is unknown. Overall study findings and caveats: TCR beta sequences numbering 15,000 to 20,000 were associated with HLA alleles at 0.05 false discovery rate in a later analysis. As was reported, the HLA-A and HLA-B alleles of most subjects were accurately predicted from TCR beta sequences. Reportedly, diagnosis of cytomegalovirus status by the classifier showed high specificity and sensitivity.

Input material: PBMCs. This TCR derives from a girl between 10 and 17 years old in good health and CMV-seropositive.

The CDR3 sequence is CASSASTSGAAYEQYF. The CDR3 region has the DNA TGTGCCAGCAGCGCTTCGACTAGCGGGGCCGCCTACGAGCAGTACTTC. The rearrangement joins TRBV5-4 to TRBJ2-7; TRBD2 matches 11 bases. The V gene end was trimmed by 4 bases and the J gene end by 2 bases; junction bases not matched to a gene: 8. From germline, CDR1 is SGHNT and CDR2 YYREEE (reference sequence). The CDR3 totals 16 residues. The full variable domain, completed using reference TRBV5-4 and TRBJ2-7, is ETGVTQSPTHLIKTRGQQVTLRCSSQSGHNTVSWYQQALGQGPQFIFQYYREEENGRGNFPPRFSGLQFPNYSSELNVNALELDDSALYLCASSASTSGAAYEQYFGPGTRLTVT.